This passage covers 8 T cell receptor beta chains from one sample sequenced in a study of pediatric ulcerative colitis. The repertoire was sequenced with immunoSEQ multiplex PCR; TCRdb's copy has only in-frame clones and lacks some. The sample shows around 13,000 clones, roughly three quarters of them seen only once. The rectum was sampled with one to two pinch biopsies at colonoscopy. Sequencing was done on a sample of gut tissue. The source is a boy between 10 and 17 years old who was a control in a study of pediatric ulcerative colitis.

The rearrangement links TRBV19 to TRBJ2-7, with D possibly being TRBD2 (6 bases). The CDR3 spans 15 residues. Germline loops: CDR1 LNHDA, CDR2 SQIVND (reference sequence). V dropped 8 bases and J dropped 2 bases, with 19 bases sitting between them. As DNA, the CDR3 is TGTGCCAGTCGCAGTAGCGGACCGGGGGCCTACGAGCAGTACTTC. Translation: CASRSSGPGAYEQYF.

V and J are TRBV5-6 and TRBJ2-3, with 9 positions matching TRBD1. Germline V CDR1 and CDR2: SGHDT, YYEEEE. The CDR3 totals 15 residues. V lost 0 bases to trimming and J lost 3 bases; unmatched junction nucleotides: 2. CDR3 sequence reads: CASSLEGQGTDTQYF. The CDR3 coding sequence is TGTGCCAGCAGCTTGGAGGGACAGGGTACAGATACGCAGTATTTT.

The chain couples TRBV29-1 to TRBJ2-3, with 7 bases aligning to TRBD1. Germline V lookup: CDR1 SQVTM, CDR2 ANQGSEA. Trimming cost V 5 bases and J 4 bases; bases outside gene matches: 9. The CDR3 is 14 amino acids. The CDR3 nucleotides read TGCAGCGTTCGTCCACAGGGGCACCCAGATACGCAGTATTTT. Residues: CSVRPQGHPDTQYF.

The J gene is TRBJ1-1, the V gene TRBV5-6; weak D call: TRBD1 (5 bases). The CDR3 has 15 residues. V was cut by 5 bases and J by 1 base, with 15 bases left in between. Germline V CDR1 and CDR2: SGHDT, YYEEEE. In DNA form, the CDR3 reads TGTGCCAGCAGAAAAAGGCCGACAGCGAACACTGAAGCTTTCTTT. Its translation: CASRKRPTANTEAFF.

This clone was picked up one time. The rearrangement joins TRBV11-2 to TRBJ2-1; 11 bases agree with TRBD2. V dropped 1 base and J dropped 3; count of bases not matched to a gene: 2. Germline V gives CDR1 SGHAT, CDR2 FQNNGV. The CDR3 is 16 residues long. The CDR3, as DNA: TGTGCCAGCAGCTTAGTAGGACTAGCGGGCTACAATGAGCAGTTCTTC. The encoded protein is CASSLVGLAGYNEQFF.

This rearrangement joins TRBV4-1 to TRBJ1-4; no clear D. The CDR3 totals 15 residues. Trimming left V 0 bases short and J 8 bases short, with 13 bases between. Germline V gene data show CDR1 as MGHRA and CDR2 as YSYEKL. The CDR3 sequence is CASSQEWVFREKLFF. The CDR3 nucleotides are TGCGCCAGCAGCCAAGAATGGGTCTTCAGGGAAAAACTGTTTTTT.

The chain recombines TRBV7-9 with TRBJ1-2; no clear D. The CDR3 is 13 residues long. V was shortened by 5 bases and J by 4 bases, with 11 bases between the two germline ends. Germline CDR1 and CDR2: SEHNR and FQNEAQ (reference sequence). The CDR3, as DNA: TGTGCCAGCAGCGCACCGGACGGCTATGGCTACACCTTC. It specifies CASSAPDGYGYTF.

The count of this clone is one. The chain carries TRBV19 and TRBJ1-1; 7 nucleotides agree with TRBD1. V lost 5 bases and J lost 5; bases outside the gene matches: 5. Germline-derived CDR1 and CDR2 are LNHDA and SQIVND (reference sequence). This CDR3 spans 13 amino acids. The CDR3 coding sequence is TGTGCCAGTAGTGGACAGGTCAGAACTGAAGCTTTCTTT. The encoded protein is CASSGQVRTEAFF.